The clone carrying this TCR beta chain was counted a few times. The CDR3 consists of 14 residues. Germline V gene data show CDR1 as SGHRS and CDR2 as YFSETQ. V trimming: 4 bases; J trimming: 4 bases; junction bases outside the gene matches: 4. This record comes from a study of blood T cell repertoires in COVID-19. In the study overall: Acute and convalescent COVID-19 samples came from the United States, Italy and Spain. Sources were T cells, B-cell-depleted T cells, or PBMCs; the material itself was cDNA or gDNA.

Method: immunoSEQ multiplex PCR; TCRdb's copy keeps in-frame clones and lacks some. The sample consists of about 52,000 clones, 65% to 85% of them appearing once. The gene calls are TRBV5-1 and TRBJ1-2; 10 bases align to TRBD1. The receptor was isolated from a man older than 75 with COVID-19, enrolled during active disease. Sequences were obtained from peripheral blood. CDR3 bases: TGCGCCAGCAGCCCGGGACAGGGGCCCTATGGCTACACCTTC. Its protein is CASSPGQGPYGYTF.